The next 14 T cell receptor beta chains were all read from a single sample in a study of blood T cells in healthy people across ages (dated by TCRdb to the mid-2010s). Library preparation used 5' RACE. The listed sequencing device is Illumina HiSeq 2500. A second about 7 to 12 cycle PCR used a sample-barcoded 5' primer and a J-beta primer mix. The public reads were run again by TCRdb, first through fastp at Q25 and then through MiXCR, and only productive beta chains were kept. Duplicate CDR3 protein sequences are folded into a single record with the most common DNA and genes. The sample table shows about 1.4 million distinct CDR3 sequences, and approximately 60% are seen once. The leading ten clones occupy 6.5% to 8.5% of the sample. The sample consisted of blood. The source of these receptors is a man aged 18 to 29 in good health.

The chain recombines TRBV6-2 or TRBV6-3 with TRBJ2-1; D remains ambiguous. This CDR3 contains 14 residues. The germline gives CDR1 MNHEY, CDR2 SVGEGT. Trimming shortened V by 6 bases and J by 13 bases, and 22 bases separated the two germline ends. CDR3 residues: CASSPVGSFRDQFF. Here the CDR3 DNA reads TGTGCCAGCAGCCCCGTAGGTTCCTTCCGAGACCAGTTCTTC.

This clonotype was counted between two and nine times. The J gene is TRBJ2-3, the V gene TRBV25-1; D is unclear. V lost 4 bases, J lost 2 bases, and 13 bases lay in between. Germline V CDR1 and CDR2: MGHDK, SYGVNS. This CDR3 is 15 amino acids long. CDR3 in DNA: TGTGCCAGCAGTGCCAACAGCGCAACCACAGATACGCAGTATTTT. Residues: CASSANSATTDTQYF.

The CDR3 is CAITENAGFLAGYTF. In DNA, the CDR3 is TGTGCCATCACTGAAAATGCGGGTTTCCTTGCTGGCTACACCTTC. This chain connects TRBV10-3 to TRBJ1-2, with D hard to call. The CDR3 length is 15 residues. V lost 7 bases and J 7 bases, leaving 22 bases between the germline ends. Germline loops: CDR1 ENHRY, CDR2 SYGVKD.

The chain carries TRBV27 and TRBJ2-5; D is unclear. The CDR3 runs to 17 residues. Looked up from germline, CDR1 is MNHEY and CDR2 is SMNVEV (reference sequence). V lost 5 bases and J lost 1, with 20 bases in between. The CDR3 region has the DNA TGTGCCAGCAGTACACCCCGTGGGCGGATACTCCAAGAGACCCAGTACTTC. It yields the protein CASSTPRGRILQETQYF.

The chain links TRBV7-9 to TRBJ2-7; TRBD2 might be the D (5 bases). Germline values: CDR1 SEHNR, CDR2 FQNEAQ (reference sequence). Trimming shortened V by 1 base and J by 3 bases, and 10 bases separated the two germline ends. The CDR3 has 14 amino acids. The chain's CDR3 is CASSLVGSRYEQYF. DNA for the CDR3: TGTGCCAGCAGCTTAGTAGGGAGCCGCTACGAGCAGTACTTC.

This clonotype appeared a few times. The chain joins TRBV7-2 to TRBJ2-1, with D perhaps TRBD1 (5 bases). Deletions cut 5 bases from V and 5 bases from J, with 13 bases between. Germline lookup yields CDR1 SGHTA and CDR2 FQGNSA. The length of the CDR3 is 14 residues. The CDR3 bases are TGTGCCAGCAGCACAGACAGAGGCGACAATGAGCAGTTCTTC. Protein: CASSTDRGDNEQFF.

This chain joins TRBV7-2 and TRBJ1-2, with TRBD1 matching over 9 bases. The ends lost 3 bases at V and 10 bases at J; junction bases unmatched: 6. Germline CDR1 reads SGHTA; CDR2 reads FQGNSA. The CDR3 spans 13 residues. CDR3 region: CASSLARDRVYTF. CDR3 bases: TGTGCCAGCAGCTTGGCTAGGGACAGGGTCTACACCTTC.

The rearrangement links TRBV20-1 to TRBJ2-7; 12 nucleotides agree with TRBD1. This CDR3 is 16 amino acids long. CDR1 and CDR2 from the germline V gene are DFQATT and SNEGSKA (reference sequence). Losses at the gene ends were 0 bases for V and 6 bases for J; bases not matched to a gene: 9. The CDR3 nucleotides are TGCAGTGCTAGAGATCTTTACGGGACAGGGGGCTTCGAGCAGTACTTC. Amino acids: CSARDLYGTGGFEQYF.

J is TRBJ2-1 and V is TRBV12-3 or TRBV12-4; D might be TRBD2 (5 bases). The CDR3 length is 15 residues. V lost 1 base and J 11 bases, leaving 18 bases between the germline ends. CDR3 coding DNA: TGTGCCAGCAGTTTAGATGGACTCCCTCAGGAGAAGCAGTTCTTC. Encoded protein: CASSLDGLPQEKQFF.

This clonotype was seen repeatedly, ten times or more. The rearrangement joins TRBV5-1 to TRBJ2-3, with D perhaps TRBD1 or TRBD2 (5 bases each). This CDR3 has 13 amino acids. V shed 0 bases and J shed 5 bases, with 7 bases lying between them. Germline CDR1 reads SGHRS; CDR2 reads YFSETQ. The CDR3 spells CASSLVRGDTQYF. CDR3 nucleotide sequence: TGCGCCAGCAGCTTGGTGAGGGGAGATACGCAGTATTTT.

The chain links TRBV20-1 to TRBJ2-7, with D tentatively TRBD2 (5 bases). V shed 1 base and J shed 0 bases, with 16 bases lying between them. CDR1 and CDR2 from the germline V gene are DFQATT and SNEGSKA (reference sequence). The CDR3 loop spans 16 amino acids. CDR3 region: CSARARDGMPSYEQYF. The CDR3 DNA is TGCAGTGCTAGAGCGAGGGATGGGATGCCCTCCTACGAGCAGTACTTC.

This clonotype was seen a handful of times. The chain carries TRBV3-1 and TRBJ1-6; the match to TRBD1 covers 9 bases. CDR1 LGHDT and CDR2 YNNKEL come from the germline V gene (reference sequence). This CDR3 contains 14 residues. After removal of 4 bases from V and 7 bases from J, the junction contained 2 bases not matched to a gene. The CDR3 DNA is TGTGCCAGCAGCCGGACAGGGGCCAATTCACCCCTCCACTTT. Encoded protein: CASSRTGANSPLHF.

CDR3 nucleotide sequence: TGTGCCAGCAGTTACTCAATCCGGGTTCTCTCCCAAGATACGCAGTATTTT. This encodes CASSYSIRVLSQDTQYF. V and J are TRBV6-6 and TRBJ2-3; no clear D gene. The CDR3 is 17 amino acids. From germline, CDR1 is MNHNY and CDR2 SVGAGI (reference sequence). Trimming removed 0 bases from V and 5 bases from J, with 18 bases in between.

This clonotype was found a few times. The chain joins TRBV5-1 to TRBJ2-1; 7 bases align to TRBD1. Trimming cost V 4 bases and J 9 bases; bases outside gene matches: 19. Germline CDR1 and CDR2: SGHRS and YFSETQ. This CDR3 is 17 amino acids long. DNA of the CDR3: TGCGCCAGCAGCAGAGACGAGGGGGCGGGTGGGCATAGTGAGCAGTTCTTC. Protein sequence: CASSRDEGAGGHSEQFF.